The clone carrying this T cell receptor beta chain was recorded many times. The target antigen is unknown. One entry per CDR3 protein results from TCRdb running MiXCR on the 5' RACE reads. This table holds roughly 400,000 distinct CDR3 sequences, roughly 18% found once. This record comes from a study of T-cell memory formation after mild COVID-19. Study overall: TCR clusters were mostly donor specific.

V shed 4 bases and J shed 0 bases, with 20 bases lying between them. The CDR3 sequence is 18 residues long. Germline V CDR1 and CDR2: MGHRA, YSYEKL. Study conclusions and caveats: Pre-infection memory already had some responding clones, implying cross-reactive memory joined. Clonal second-wave expansions that peaked on day 37 had unconfirmed SARS-CoV-2 specificity.

The origin of this receptor is a young man who had mild COVID-19 (a few samples of this study predate the infection). Cell type and time point are not known. Input material: PBMCs or a T cell subset sorted from them (not recorded which). The J gene is TRBJ2-3, the V gene TRBV4-1; tentatively, D is TRBD1 or TRBD2 (5 bases each). CDR3 sequence (DNA): TGCGCCAGCAGCCTCCAGACCGGGACCGACACTAGCACAGATACGCAGTATTTT. The encoded protein is CASSLQTGTDTSTDTQYF.